These 12 T cell receptor beta chains originate from one sample sequenced in a study of shared clonotypes between healthy human individuals. Clones were read by immunoSEQ multiplex PCR, and TCRdb kept only the in-frame ones, dropping some. The table has about 2.5 million clones, around 93% seen once. The sample comprised naive CD4+ T cells from PBMCs. Subset specified: CD45RA+ positively selected. The receptors were sampled from a man between 18 and 35 years old in good health. Some clones in this sample may be carry-over from other donors' samples.

The rearrangement joins TRBV21-1 to TRBJ1-5; TRBD1 is taken as the D call from the table, unchecked against the DNA. TRBV21-1 is a known pseudogene. This CDR3 has 16 residues. CDR3 nucleotide sequence: TGTGCCAGCAGCGTTAAAGGGGTCGATAGCAATCAGCCCCAGCATTTT. As protein: CASSVKGVDSNQPQHF.

The genes are TRBV7-2 and TRBJ2-1; possible D gene TRBD2, 5 bases. The CDR3 has 16 residues. Per germline, CDR1 SGHTA and CDR2 FQGNSA. V lost 5 bases to trimming and J lost 3 bases, with 17 bases between them. CDR3 nucleotide sequence: TGTGCCAGCAGCCCCAGCGGAGCAAGGAACTACAATGAGCAGTTCTTC. Translating gives CASSPSGARNYNEQFF.

This clone came up once. The chain couples TRBV29-1 to TRBJ2-7; weak D call: TRBD1 (6 bases). Germline assignment: CDR1 SQVTM and CDR2 ANQGSEA. Trimming removed 4 bases from V and 1 base from J, with 11 bases in between. CDR3 length: 13 amino acids. The DNA for the CDR3 is TGCAGCGTTGGCGGCAGGGGATCCTACGAGCAGTACTTC. Encoded protein: CSVGGRGSYEQYF.

The V and J genes are TRBV5-4 and TRBJ2-7; 9 bases are a match to TRBD1. Germline CDR1 is SGHNT and CDR2 is YYREEE (reference sequence). The trim removed 1 base at V and 4 bases at J, leaving 3 bases unmatched. The length of the CDR3 is 14 residues. Here the CDR3 DNA reads TGTGCCAGCAGCTTGACAGGGGGCGGGTACGAGCAGTACTTC. It yields the protein CASSLTGGGYEQYF.

This chain links TRBV7-9 with TRBJ2-1, with 11 bases aligning to TRBD1. J lost 6 bases, V lost 5 bases, and 6 bases had no gene match. Germline V gene lookup returns CDR1 SEHNR and CDR2 FQNEAQ (reference sequence). The CDR3 length is 15 residues. The CDR3 sequence: CASSPPGQGVNEQFF. The CDR3 DNA reads as TGTGCCAGCAGCCCACCGGGACAGGGGGTCAATGAGCAGTTCTTC.

Worth noting for this clone: Other DNA variants within this sample encode the same CDR3. V gene TRBV5-6 combines with J gene TRBJ2-5; TRBD1 matches at 10 bases. The CDR3 has 14 amino acids. Germline values: CDR1 SGHDT, CDR2 YYEEEE. J was trimmed by 5 bases and V by 3 bases; bases with no gene match: 4. Written as DNA, the CDR3 is TGTGCCAGCAGCTCCCCGACAGGGGGCGAGACCCAGTACTTC. Amino acids: CASSSPTGGETQYF.

This rearrangement joins TRBV11-1 to TRBJ2-1; D possibly corresponds to TRBD2 (6 bases). V was trimmed by 4 bases and J by 1 base, leaving 8 bases between them. CDR1 and CDR2 (germline): SGHAT, FQDESV (reference sequence). The CDR3 is 14 amino acids. CDR3 residues: CASSSGLSYNEQFF. DNA of the CDR3: TGTGCCAGCAGCTCGGGACTTTCCTACAATGAGCAGTTCTTC.

The genes are TRBV5-8 and TRBJ2-4; maybe TRBD1 (6 bases). Germline lookup yields CDR1 SGHTS and CDR2 YDEGEE. V was pared by 2 bases and J by 4 bases, with 10 bases between. CDR3 length: 14 amino acids. The CDR3 loop reads CASSLQGGKNIQYF. The CDR3 nucleotides are TGTGCCAGCAGCTTACAGGGCGGGAAAAACATTCAGTACTTC.

The chain recombines TRBV11-2 with TRBJ2-1; 7 bases agree with TRBD1. CDR3 length: 15 residues. Germline V lookup: CDR1 SGHAT, CDR2 FQNNGV. V shed 6 bases, J shed 3 bases, and the junction held 8 bases outside the gene matches. In nucleotides, the CDR3 is TGTGCCAGCAGAAAAACAGGGGACGTCTACAATGAGCAGTTCTTC. Protein: CASRKTGDVYNEQFF.

This clone was picked up a small number of times. The DNA of the CDR3 is TGCAGCGTTCAGGGCAGATTTAATGAAAAACTGTTTTTT. Its protein product is CSVQGRFNEKLFF. The rearrangement uses TRBV29-1 and TRBJ1-4; D is possibly TRBD1 (5 bases). This CDR3 has 13 amino acids. From germline, CDR1 is SQVTM and CDR2 ANQGSEA. Trimming pared 5 bases from V and 4 bases from J, leaving 11 bases between.

This rearrangement joins TRBV6-5 to TRBJ2-5; 8 bases line up with TRBD1. CDR3 size: 14 residues. Germline lookup yields CDR1 MNHEY and CDR2 SVGAGI. Trimming cost V 4 bases and J 5 bases; bases outside gene matches: 6. CDR3 sequence reads: CASSLTGVRETQYF. The DNA for the CDR3 is TGTGCCAGCAGTTTGACAGGGGTTCGTGAGACCCAGTACTTC.

J is TRBJ2-2 and V is TRBV7-7; the D is unclear. The germline V and J ends were trimmed by 4 bases and 6 bases, with 9 bases remaining between them. The CDR3 spans 13 residues. The germline CDR1 and CDR2 sequences are SSHAT and FNYEAQ (reference sequence). CDR3 bases: TGTGCCAGCAGCTACTCTGGGGCCGGGGAGCTGTTTTTT. This sequence encodes CASSYSGAGELFF.